This passage covers 5 T cell receptor beta chains from one sample sequenced in a study of shared clonotypes between healthy human individuals. Generated by immunoSEQ multiplex PCR, the TCRdb table keeps only in-frame clones and is missing some. This table holds under 150,000 clones, around 71% found once. The sequenced material came from memory CD8+ T cells sorted from blood. Regarding subset: CD45RO+ cells pooled with CCR7-negative TemRA cells. Source of these receptors: a woman under 40 in good health.

J is TRBJ1-1 and V is TRBV7-9; no clear D. The CDR3 runs 13 residues. The germline V gene encodes CDR1 SEHNR and CDR2 FQNEAQ (reference sequence). The germline V and J ends were trimmed by 5 bases and 2 bases, with 9 bases remaining between them. The CDR3 sequence is CASSPLSNTEAFF. The CDR3 DNA reads as TGTGCCAGCAGCCCCTTATCCAACACTGAAGCTTTCTTT.

The chain uses TRBV5-8 and TRBJ1-5, with 9 bases matching TRBD1. Germline V CDR1 and CDR2: SGHTS, YDEGEE. Trimming took 0 bases from V and 6 from J; bases not matched to a gene: 4. This CDR3 is built from 15 residues. The CDR3 region is CASSLAGQGFQPQHF. The CDR3 DNA reads TGTGCCAGCAGCTTGGCGGGACAGGGTTTTCAGCCCCAGCATTTT.

The chain recombines TRBV5-1 with TRBJ1-4, with no clear D. CDR1 and CDR2 from the germline V gene are SGHRS and YFSETQ. Trimming stripped 0 bases from V and 7 bases from J, with 7 bases between. The CDR3 extends over 13 amino acids. The CDR3 reads CASSLGGPEKLFF. The CDR3 DNA follows: TGCGCCAGCAGCTTGGGCGGACCTGAAAAACTGTTTTTT.

This chain links TRBV18 with TRBJ1-2; D remains ambiguous. The CDR3 has 14 amino acids. V was trimmed by 2 bases and J by 2 bases, leaving 9 bases between them. Germline loops: CDR1 KGHSH, CDR2 LQKENI. DNA for the CDR3: TGTGCCAGCTCACCAAACCGACTGAACTATGGCTACACCTTC. Amino acid sequence: CASSPNRLNYGYTF.

This chain uses TRBV27 with TRBJ2-7; no clear D gene. Looked up from germline, CDR1 is MNHEY and CDR2 is SMNVEV (reference sequence). The CDR3 covers 14 residues. Trimming stripped 5 bases from V and 0 bases from J, with 11 bases between. The chain's CDR3 is CASSGQQSSYEQYF. The CDR3 coding sequence is TGTGCCAGCAGTGGCCAGCAAAGCTCCTACGAGCAGTACTTC.